What follows are 26 T cell receptor beta chains derived from one specimen sequenced in a study of blood T cell repertoires in COVID-19. Produced via immunoSEQ multiplex PCR; TCRdb's table is partial and in-frame only. The sample holds roughly 200,000 clones, approximately 87% seen once. The sequencing sample was made of peripheral blood. The source of these receptors is a woman aged 18-29 years who had recovered from COVID-19.

The chain uses TRBV27 and TRBJ2-7; D call uncertain. Trimming stripped 5 bases from V and 4 bases from J, with 15 bases between. The germline gives CDR1 MNHEY, CDR2 SMNVEV (reference sequence). The CDR3 sequence is 14 residues long. Here the CDR3 DNA reads TGTGCCAGCAGTACGTCACCACACGATTACGAGCAGTACTTC. It is translated as CASSTSPHDYEQYF.

V gene TRBV11-3 combines with J gene TRBJ2-3; 9 positions match TRBD1. The V gene's germline CDR1 is SGHNT and CDR2 YENEEA. Losses at the gene ends were 4 bases for V and 4 bases for J; bases not matched to a gene: 3. The CDR3 sequence is 14 residues long. This chain's CDR3 is CASSYRGRSDTQYF. The CDR3 nucleotides are TGTGCCAGCAGCTACAGGGGGCGTTCAGATACGCAGTATTTT.

V is TRBV14 and J is TRBJ2-3, with 9 bases matching TRBD2. The V gene's germline CDR1 is SGHDN and CDR2 FVKESK. The CDR3 extends over 18 amino acids. V was pared by 1 base and J by 0 bases, with 8 bases of the junction left unmatched. The CDR3 here is CASSQVIAGEWSTDTQYF. For the CDR3, the DNA is TGTGCCAGCAGCCAAGTAATAGCGGGAGAGTGGAGCACAGATACGCAGTATTTT.

V gene TRBV18 combines with J gene TRBJ2-1; D is unresolved. The CDR3 covers 16 residues. Trimming removed 1 base from V and 1 base from J, with 11 bases in between. CDR1 is KGHSH and CDR2 is LQKENI in the germline V gene. The CDR3 region has the DNA TGTGCCAGCTCACCACGATGGTCAGATTCCTACAATGAGCAGTTCTTC. Translated: CASSPRWSDSYNEQFF.

The chain uses TRBV2 and TRBJ1-6; a possible D gene is TRBD1 (5 bases). V gave up 6 bases and J gave up 4 bases, with 7 bases separating them. The CDR3 sequence is 13 residues long. The germline CDR1 and CDR2 sequences are SNHLY and FYNNEI. The chain's CDR3 is CASRGAYNSPLHF. Written as DNA, the CDR3 is TGTGCCAGCAGAGGGGCTTATAATTCACCCCTCCACTTT. Based on the CDR3 plus reference TRBV2 and TRBJ1-6, the full variable domain is EPEVTQTPSHQVTQMGQEVILRCVPISNHLYFYWYRQILGQKVEFLVSFYNNEISEKSEIFDDQFSVERPDGSNFTLKIRSTKLEDSAMYFCASRGAYNSPLHFGNGTRLTVT.

The V call is TRBV11-3, the J call TRBJ2-3; the match to TRBD1 covers 8 bases. The germline V gene encodes CDR1 SGHNT and CDR2 YENEEA. This CDR3 comprises 15 residues. Trimming cost V 3 bases and J 0 bases; bases outside gene matches: 2. CDR3 protein: CASSFGQGSTDTQYF. For the CDR3, the DNA is TGTGCCAGCAGCTTCGGACAGGGAAGCACAGATACGCAGTATTTT. Full variable domain (outside the CDR3, taken from reference TRBV11-3 and TRBJ2-3): EAGVVQSPRYKIIEKKQPVAFWCNPISGHNTLYWYLQNLGQGPELLIRYENEEAVDDSQLPKDRFSAERLKGVDSTLKIQPAELGDSAVYLCASSFGQGSTDTQYFGPGTRLTVL.

The chain couples TRBV4-1 to TRBJ2-7; 10 bases match TRBD1. This CDR3 is 15 amino acids long. The V gene end was trimmed by 1 base and the J gene end by 2 bases; junction bases not matched to a gene: 2. Germline V gives CDR1 MGHRA, CDR2 YSYEKL. CDR3: CASSQGTGGTYEQYF. The CDR3 nucleotides read TGCGCCAGCAGCCAAGGGACAGGGGGAACCTACGAGCAGTACTTC.

This sequence joins TRBV9 and TRBJ2-1, with TRBD2 matching over 9 bases. Germline V gene sequence: CDR1 SGDLS, CDR2 YYNGEE. The CDR3 has 16 amino acids. The V gene end was trimmed by 4 bases and the J gene end by 0 bases; junction bases not matched to a gene: 5. The CDR3 loop reads CASSTGLAFSYNEQFF. The CDR3 bases are TGTGCCAGCAGCACGGGACTAGCTTTCTCCTACAATGAGCAGTTCTTC.

The V gene is TRBV11-3, the J gene TRBJ1-1, with 7 bases identical to TRBD1. Germline lookup yields CDR1 SGHNT and CDR2 YENEEA. Trimming at V came to 5 bases and at J to 5 bases, leaving 14 bases not matched to a gene. The CDR3 consists of 16 residues. DNA of the CDR3: TGTGCCAGCAGCGATGGACAGGTTTTGATAGGGACTGAAGCTTTCTTT. The encoded protein is CASSDGQVLIGTEAFF. The variable domain in full, with the rest retrieved from reference TRBV11-3 and TRBJ1-1, is EAGVVQSPRYKIIEKKQPVAFWCNPISGHNTLYWYLQNLGQGPELLIRYENEEAVDDSQLPKDRFSAERLKGVDSTLKIQPAELGDSAVYLCASSDGQVLIGTEAFFGQGTRLTVV.

Only a few counts were recorded for this clone. The chain has TRBV2 and TRBJ2-1, with 7 bases aligning to TRBD2. V gave up 3 bases and J gave up 3 bases; unmatched junction bases: 8. Germline V lookup: CDR1 SNHLY, CDR2 FYNNEI. CDR3 size: 16 residues. Here the CDR3 reads CASSESPAGNYNEQFF. CDR3 in DNA: TGTGCCAGCAGTGAGTCCCCAGCGGGGAACTACAATGAGCAGTTCTTC.

The genes are TRBV18 and TRBJ2-7; 8 bases are shared with TRBD1. The length of the CDR3 is 17 residues. The V gene end was trimmed by 4 bases and the J gene end by 5 bases; junction bases not matched to a gene: 16. CDR1 is KGHSH and CDR2 is LQKENI in the germline V gene. CDR3 sequence: CASSQITEMDRDHEQYV. The CDR3 DNA is TGTGCCAGCTCACAAATAACAGAAATGGACAGGGACCACGAGCAGTACGTC.

This chain uses TRBV27 with TRBJ2-6; 9 nucleotides agree with TRBD2. Per the germline V gene, CDR1 is MNHEY and CDR2 is SMNVEV (reference sequence). The CDR3 consists of 17 residues. The ends lost 3 bases at V and 1 base at J; junction bases unmatched: 4. The DNA for the CDR3 is TGTGCCAGCAGTTTTAGCGGGAGAGGGTCTGGGGCCAACGTCCTGACTTTC. Amino acid sequence: CASSFSGRGSGANVLTF.

The gene calls are TRBV24-1 and TRBJ2-3; tentative D call: TRBD2 (5 bases). This CDR3 is 15 amino acids long. V lost 1 base and J lost 4, with 11 bases in between. CDR1 is KGHDR, CDR2 SFDVKD, per germline. CDR3 bases: TGTGCCACCAGTGATTTTGATGGAGGCGCAGATACGCAGTATTTT. Encoded protein: CATSDFDGGADTQYF.

This clone has a single count. The gene calls are TRBV2 and TRBJ2-5; TRBD1 might be the D (5 bases). This CDR3 is built from 13 residues. V was shortened by 7 bases and J by 6 bases, with 15 bases between the two germline ends. The germline V gene encodes CDR1 SNHLY and CDR2 FYNNEI. The CDR3 here is CASNQIGVKTQYF. The CDR3 DNA follows: TGTGCCAGCAACCAAATAGGGGTGAAGACCCAGTACTTC.

The V call is TRBV24-1, the J call TRBJ2-7; 7 bases are shared with TRBD1. CDR1 is KGHDR and CDR2 is SFDVKD in the germline V gene. This CDR3 has 14 amino acids. The V segment lost 3 bases and the J segment 2 bases; nucleotides outside the gene matches: 3. Here the CDR3 reads CATSDHRGPYEQYF. CDR3 nucleotides: TGTGCCACCAGTGATCACAGGGGACCCTACGAGCAGTACTTC.

The genes are TRBV9 and TRBJ1-6, with D possibly matching TRBD1 (6 bases). Per the germline V gene, CDR1 is SGDLS and CDR2 is YYNGEE. Trimming left V 4 bases short and J 8 bases short, with 10 bases between. The CDR3 consists of 13 residues. The chain's CDR3 is CASSSRGDSPLHF. In DNA, the CDR3 is TGTGCCAGCAGCTCCAGGGGAGATTCACCCCTCCACTTT.

The chain combines TRBV13 with TRBJ2-3; 12 bases are shared with TRBD2. The CDR3 covers 18 residues. Germline V CDR1 and CDR2: PRHDT, FYEKMQ (reference sequence). V was clipped by 5 bases and J by 5 bases; unmatched bases: 14. CDR3 loop: CASSKLAGGHLGLDTQYF. The CDR3 coding sequence is TGTGCCAGCAGCAAACTAGCGGGGGGCCATCTGGGGTTAGATACGCAGTATTTT.

The chain has TRBV5-5 and TRBJ2-3, with D unclear. Germline V CDR1 and CDR2: SGHKS, YYEKEE (reference sequence). V was pared by 5 bases and J by 8 bases, with 15 bases between. There are 13 residues in the CDR3. The CDR3 reads CASRSEISGTQYF. The DNA for the CDR3 is TGTGCCAGCAGGTCCGAGATCTCCGGTACGCAGTATTTT.

This clone was observed a single time. The chain has TRBV2 and TRBJ2-7; TRBD1 matches 10 bases. Losses at the gene ends were 5 bases for V and 5 bases for J; bases not matched to a gene: 18. Germline CDR1 is SNHLY and CDR2 is FYNNEI. The CDR3 has 18 residues. CDR3 residues: CASSQPTTSGQGFHEQYF. The CDR3 bases are TGTGCCAGCAGTCAACCAACCACCTCGGGACAGGGGTTCCACGAGCAGTACTTC.

The J gene is TRBJ1-1, the V gene TRBV4-3, with TRBD1 matching over 9 bases. CDR3 size: 16 residues. V lost 3 bases, J lost 5 bases, and 10 bases stayed unmatched. Germline values: CDR1 LGHNA, CDR2 YSLEER. CDR3 sequence: CASSQVTGGLMTEAFF. As DNA, the CDR3 is TGCGCCAGCAGCCAGGTAACAGGGGGCTTAATGACTGAAGCTTTCTTT.

The V gene is TRBV9, the J gene TRBJ2-1; 9 bases are a match to TRBD1. Germline V gene lookup returns CDR1 SGDLS and CDR2 YYNGEE. There are 16 residues in the CDR3. Trimming cost V 3 bases and J 4 bases; bases outside gene matches: 8. CDR3 sequence reads: CASSARTGQGYNEQFF. The CDR3 DNA is TGTGCCAGCAGCGCGAGAACTGGACAGGGGTACAATGAGCAGTTCTTC. The whole variable domain, remainder taken from reference TRBV9 and TRBJ2-1, is DSGVTQTPKHLITATGQRVTLRCSPRSGDLSVYWYQQSLDQGLQFLIQYYNGEERAKGNILERFSAQQFPDLHSELNLSSLELGDSALYFCASSARTGQGYNEQFFGPGTRLTVL.

The rearrangement uses TRBV3-1 (or the pseudogene TRBV3-2) and TRBJ2-1; D gene unclear. CDR1 and CDR2 (germline): LGHDT, YNNKEL (reference sequence). The CDR3 is made up of 13 amino acids. V lost 3 bases to trimming and J lost 5 bases, with 8 bases between them. The CDR3 DNA reads as TGTGCCAGCAGCCACACAGCCGACAATGAGCAGTTCTTC. Translated: CASSHTADNEQFF.

This chain connects TRBV2 to TRBJ1-2; no definite D call. Germline V gene sequence: CDR1 SNHLY, CDR2 FYNNEI. The CDR3 runs 11 residues. Trimming removed 4 bases at V and 6 bases at J, with 6 bases between. CDR3 in amino acids: CASSVGDGYTF. Here the CDR3 DNA reads TGTGCCAGCAGTGTCGGTGATGGCTACACCTTC.

V gene TRBV18 combines with J gene TRBJ1-5; 7 nucleotides agree with TRBD1. CDR3 length: 13 residues. CDR1 is KGHSH and CDR2 is LQKENI in the germline V gene. With 3 bases clipped from V and 5 bases from J, the junction kept 1 base outside the gene matches. CDR3 sequence reads: CASSPDRYQPQHF. CDR3 sequence (DNA): TGTGCCAGCTCACCGGACAGGTATCAGCCCCAGCATTTT.

This chain links TRBV24-1 with TRBJ2-3; 15 nucleotides line up with TRBD2. This CDR3 region has 17 residues. Germline values: CDR1 KGHDR, CDR2 SFDVKD. Losses at the gene ends were 0 bases for V and 5 bases for J; bases not matched to a gene: 2. The CDR3 DNA is TGTGCCACCAGTGATTTGAGGGGACTAGCGGGGGGAGATACGCAGTATTTT. Translating it yields CATSDLRGLAGGDTQYF.

V usage is TRBV4-3 and J usage is TRBJ2-5; 7 bases align to TRBD2. Trimming removed 2 bases from V and 1 base from J; junction bases left unmatched: 10. Germline V gene sequence: CDR1 LGHNA, CDR2 YSLEER. The CDR3 is 17 amino acids. CDR3 DNA: TGCGCCAGCAGCCAATCTCCTAGCGGAACCTCCCAAGAGACCCAGTACTTC. Encoded protein: CASSQSPSGTSQETQYF.